This paragraph covers one TCR beta chain sequence. The antigen is not known. These data originate in a study of cytomegalovirus exposure and HLA in healthy donors. Study in general: Earlier results showed 120 million or so unique TCR beta sequences derived from approximately 170 million T cells.

Use of 60 Vbeta and 13 Jbeta primers characterized the PCR. The repertoire was sequenced with immunoSEQ multiplex PCR; TCRdb's copy has only in-frame clones and lacks some. The top ten hold less than 3% of the sample, which has about 160,000 clones, approximately 81% seen once. The CDR3 spans 14 residues. Trimming stripped 5 bases from V and 1 base from J, with 11 bases between. Germline V lookup: CDR1 SGHAT, CDR2 FQNNGV. Findings and limits, study-wide: Donor immune exposure was known only as CMV serostatus. Earlier results showed most TCR beta V segments being productive about 87% or about 30% of the time. TCR beta V- and J-gene trimming, according to a later analysis, was linked to a missense DCLRE1C variant.

The chain couples TRBV11-2 to TRBJ2-5; D is possibly TRBD1 (6 bases). Input material: PBMCs. The sequence came from a female donor in good health and CMV-seronegative. The CDR3 loop reads CASSPPGVQETQYF. The CDR3 coding sequence is TGTGCCAGCAGCCCGCCAGGGGTCCAAGAGACCCAGTACTTC.